This TCR beta chain was found in a study of cytomegalovirus exposure and HLA in healthy donors. Study-wide points: Common viral pathogens (according to a later analysis) appeared linked to several of the most significant clusters.

Points on this clone: Its antigen is currently unknown.

Trimming removed 6 bases from V and 1 base from J, with 15 bases in between. CDR3 size: 14 residues. CDR1 SQVTM and CDR2 ANQGSEA come from the germline V gene. The PCR made use of 60 Vbeta and 13 Jbeta primers. This table comes from immunoSEQ multiplex PCR, and its TCRdb copy is limited to in-frame clones, with some not included. The sample has around 80,000 clones, approximately 67% seen once; the top ten hold 3.5% to 4.5%. The sequencing input was PBMCs. The chain recombines TRBV29-1 with TRBJ2-5; D might be TRBD1 (5 bases). The clonotype originates from a male donor in good health and CMV-seropositive. CDR3 protein: CSVRSRQPQETQYF. CDR3 nucleotides: TGCAGCGTGAGGTCCCGACAGCCCCAAGAGACCCAGTACTTC.